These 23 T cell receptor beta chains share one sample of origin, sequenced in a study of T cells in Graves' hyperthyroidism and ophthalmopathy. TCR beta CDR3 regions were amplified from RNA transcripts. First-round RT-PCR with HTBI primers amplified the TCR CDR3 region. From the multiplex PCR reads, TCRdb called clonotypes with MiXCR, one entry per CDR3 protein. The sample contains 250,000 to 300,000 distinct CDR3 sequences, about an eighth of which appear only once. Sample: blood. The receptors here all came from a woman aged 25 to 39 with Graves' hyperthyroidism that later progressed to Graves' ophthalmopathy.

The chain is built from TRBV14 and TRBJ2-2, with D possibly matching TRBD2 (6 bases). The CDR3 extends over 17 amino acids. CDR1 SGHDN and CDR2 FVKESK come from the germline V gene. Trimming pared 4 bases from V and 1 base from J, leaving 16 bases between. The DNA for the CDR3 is TGTGCCAGCAGCCCTCGACTAGTTCTCGAGAACACCGGGGAGCTGTTTTTT. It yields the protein CASSPRLVLENTGELFF.

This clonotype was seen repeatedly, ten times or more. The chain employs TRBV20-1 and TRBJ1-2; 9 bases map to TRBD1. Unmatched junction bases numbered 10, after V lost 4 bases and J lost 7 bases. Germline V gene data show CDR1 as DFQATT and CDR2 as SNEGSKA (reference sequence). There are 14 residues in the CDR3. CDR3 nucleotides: TGCAGTGCTAAAGGGGTTGGGACAGGGACTGGCTACACCTTC. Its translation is CSAKGVGTGTGYTF.

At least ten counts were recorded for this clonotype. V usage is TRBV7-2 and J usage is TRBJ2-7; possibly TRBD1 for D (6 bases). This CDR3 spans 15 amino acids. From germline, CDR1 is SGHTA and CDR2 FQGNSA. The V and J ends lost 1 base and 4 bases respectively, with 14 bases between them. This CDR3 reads CASSLEGGQAYEQYF. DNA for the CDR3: TGTGCCAGCAGCTTAGAAGGGGGTCAGGCGTACGAGCAGTACTTC.

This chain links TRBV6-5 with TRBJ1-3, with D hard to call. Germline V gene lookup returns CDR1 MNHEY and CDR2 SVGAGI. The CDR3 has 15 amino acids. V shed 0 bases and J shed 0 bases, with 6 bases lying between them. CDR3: CASSYSSISGNTIYF. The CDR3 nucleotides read TGTGCCAGCAGTTACTCCTCTATCTCTGGAAACACCATATATTTT.

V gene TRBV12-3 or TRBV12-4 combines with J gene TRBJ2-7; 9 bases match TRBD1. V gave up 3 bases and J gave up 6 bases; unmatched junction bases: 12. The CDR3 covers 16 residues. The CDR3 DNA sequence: TGTGCCAGCAGTTTGGCCGGGACAGGGACTCGAAGCGAGCAGTACTTC. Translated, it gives CASSLAGTGTRSEQYF.

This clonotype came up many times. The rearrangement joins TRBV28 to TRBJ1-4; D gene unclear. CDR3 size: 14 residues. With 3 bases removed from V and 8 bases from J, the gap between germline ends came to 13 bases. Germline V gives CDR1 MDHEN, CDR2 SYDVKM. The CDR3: CASSFQSTGEKLFF. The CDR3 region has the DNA TGTGCCAGCAGTTTTCAGTCGACGGGCGAAAAACTGTTTTTT.

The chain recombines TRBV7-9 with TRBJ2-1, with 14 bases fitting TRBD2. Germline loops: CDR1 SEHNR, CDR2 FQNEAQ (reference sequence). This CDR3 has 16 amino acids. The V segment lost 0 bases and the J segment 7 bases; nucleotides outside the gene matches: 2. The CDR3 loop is CASSLATSGRVNEQFF. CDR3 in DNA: TGTGCCAGCAGCTTAGCGACTAGCGGGAGGGTAAATGAGCAGTTCTTC.

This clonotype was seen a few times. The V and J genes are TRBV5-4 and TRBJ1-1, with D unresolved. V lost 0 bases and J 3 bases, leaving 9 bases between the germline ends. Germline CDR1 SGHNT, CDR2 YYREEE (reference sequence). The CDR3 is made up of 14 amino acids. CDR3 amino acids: CASSLDDQYTEAFF. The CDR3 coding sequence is TGTGCCAGCAGCTTGGATGATCAGTACACTGAAGCTTTCTTT.

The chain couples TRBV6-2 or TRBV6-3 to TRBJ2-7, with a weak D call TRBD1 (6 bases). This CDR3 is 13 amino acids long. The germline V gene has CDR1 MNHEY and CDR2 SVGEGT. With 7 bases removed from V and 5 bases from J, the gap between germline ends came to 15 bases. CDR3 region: CASKAPGANEQYF. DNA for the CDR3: TGTGCCAGCAAGGCGCCAGGGGCTAACGAGCAGTACTTC.

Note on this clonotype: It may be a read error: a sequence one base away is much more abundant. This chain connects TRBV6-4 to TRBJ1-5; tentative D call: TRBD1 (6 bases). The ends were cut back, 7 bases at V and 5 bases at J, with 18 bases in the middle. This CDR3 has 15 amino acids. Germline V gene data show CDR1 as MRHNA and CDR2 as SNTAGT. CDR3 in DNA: TGTGCCAGCATTGCCGGGACAAGGAAGGATCAGCCCCAGCATTTT. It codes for CASIAGTRKDQPQHF.

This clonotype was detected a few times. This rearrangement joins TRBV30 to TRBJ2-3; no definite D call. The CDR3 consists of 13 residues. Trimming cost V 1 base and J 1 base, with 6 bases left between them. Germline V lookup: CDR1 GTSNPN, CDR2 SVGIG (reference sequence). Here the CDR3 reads CAWSALGTDTQYF. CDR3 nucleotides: TGTGCCTGGAGTGCGCTGGGCACAGATACGCAGTATTTT.

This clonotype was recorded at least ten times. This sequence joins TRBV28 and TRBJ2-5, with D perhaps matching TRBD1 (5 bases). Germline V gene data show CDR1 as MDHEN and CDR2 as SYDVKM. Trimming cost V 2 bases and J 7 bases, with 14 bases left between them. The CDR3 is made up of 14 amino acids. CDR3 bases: TGTGCCAGCAGTTTAACAGGCGGCCAGGGGACCCAGTACTTC. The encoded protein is CASSLTGGQGTQYF.

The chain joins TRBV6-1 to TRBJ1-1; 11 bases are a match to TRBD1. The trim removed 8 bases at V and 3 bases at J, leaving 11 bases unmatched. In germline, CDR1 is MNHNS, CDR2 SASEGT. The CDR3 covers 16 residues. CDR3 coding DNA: TGTGCCAGCCTCACGGACAGGGGGCTTCGGGACACTGAAGCTTTCTTT. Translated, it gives CASLTDRGLRDTEAFF.

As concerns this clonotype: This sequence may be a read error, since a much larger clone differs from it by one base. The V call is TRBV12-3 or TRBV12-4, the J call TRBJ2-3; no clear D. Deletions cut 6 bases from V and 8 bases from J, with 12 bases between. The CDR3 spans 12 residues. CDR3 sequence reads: CASSPQAVTQYF. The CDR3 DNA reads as TGTGCCAGCAGCCCACAAGCAGTTACGCAGTATTTT.

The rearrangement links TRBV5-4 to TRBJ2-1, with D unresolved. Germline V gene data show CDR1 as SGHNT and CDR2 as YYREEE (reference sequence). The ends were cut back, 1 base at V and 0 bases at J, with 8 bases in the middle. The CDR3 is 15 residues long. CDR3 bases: TGTGCCAGCAGCTTGAGGCCTAGCTCCTACAATGAGCAGTTCTTC. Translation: CASSLRPSSYNEQFF.

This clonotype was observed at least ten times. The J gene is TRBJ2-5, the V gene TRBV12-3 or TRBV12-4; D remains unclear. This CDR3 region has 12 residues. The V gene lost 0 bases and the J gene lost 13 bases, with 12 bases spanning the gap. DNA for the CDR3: TGTGCCAGCAGTTTAGCCGGCTTGGAGAGGTACTTC. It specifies CASSLAGLERYF.

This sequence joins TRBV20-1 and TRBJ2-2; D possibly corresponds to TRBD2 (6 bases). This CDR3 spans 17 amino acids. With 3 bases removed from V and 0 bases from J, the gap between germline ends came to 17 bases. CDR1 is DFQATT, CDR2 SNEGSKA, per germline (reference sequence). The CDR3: CSASGRQRVANTGELFF. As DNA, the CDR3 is TGCAGTGCTAGTGGACGTCAGCGGGTAGCGAACACCGGGGAGCTGTTTTTT.

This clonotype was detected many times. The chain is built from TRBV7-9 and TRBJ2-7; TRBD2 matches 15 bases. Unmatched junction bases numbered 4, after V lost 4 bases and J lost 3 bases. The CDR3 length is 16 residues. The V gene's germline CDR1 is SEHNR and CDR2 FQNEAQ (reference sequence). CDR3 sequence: CASSSWTSGRDYEQYF. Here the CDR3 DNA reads TGTGCCAGCAGCTCTTGGACTAGCGGGAGGGACTACGAGCAGTACTTC.

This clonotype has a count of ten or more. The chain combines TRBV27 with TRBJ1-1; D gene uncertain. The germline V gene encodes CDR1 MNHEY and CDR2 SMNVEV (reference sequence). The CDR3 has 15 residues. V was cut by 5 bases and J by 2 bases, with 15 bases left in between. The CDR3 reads CASSMFKTGNTEAFF. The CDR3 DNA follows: TGTGCCAGCAGTATGTTCAAGACCGGTAACACTGAAGCTTTCTTT.

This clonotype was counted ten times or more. The CDR3 coding sequence is TGCAGTGCTAGACCCCCGGCGGCAGTTAGCTCCTACGAGCAGTACTTC. Protein sequence: CSARPPAAVSSYEQYF. The chain uses TRBV20-1 and TRBJ2-7; D gene unclear. V was shortened by 2 bases and J by 0 bases, with 17 bases between the two germline ends. The length of the CDR3 is 16 residues. CDR1 DFQATT and CDR2 SNEGSKA come from the germline V gene (reference sequence).

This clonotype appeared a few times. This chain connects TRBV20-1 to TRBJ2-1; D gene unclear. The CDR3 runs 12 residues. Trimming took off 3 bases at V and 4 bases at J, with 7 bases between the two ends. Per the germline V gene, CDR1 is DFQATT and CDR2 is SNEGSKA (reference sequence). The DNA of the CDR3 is TGCAGTGCTAGTACCCGGTACAATGAGCAGTTCTTC. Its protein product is CSASTRYNEQFF.

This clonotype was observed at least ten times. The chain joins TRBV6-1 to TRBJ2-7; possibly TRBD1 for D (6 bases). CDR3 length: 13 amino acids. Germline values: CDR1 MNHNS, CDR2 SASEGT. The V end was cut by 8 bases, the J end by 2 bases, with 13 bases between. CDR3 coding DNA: TGTGCCAGCGGGGGCGTGGGGCCCTACGAGCAGTACTTC. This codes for CASGGVGPYEQYF.

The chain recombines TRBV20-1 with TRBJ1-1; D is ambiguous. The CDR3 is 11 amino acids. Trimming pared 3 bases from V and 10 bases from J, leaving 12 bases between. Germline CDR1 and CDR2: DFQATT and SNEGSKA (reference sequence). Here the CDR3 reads CSARTGVGAFF. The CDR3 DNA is TGCAGTGCTAGGACCGGGGTGGGAGCTTTCTTT.